The 19 T cell receptor beta chains given below trace back to one sample, sequenced in a study of CD8+ T cells in alopecia areata. Treatment specified: oral pan-JAK inhibitor, 5-10 mg twice daily. Extracted RNA was reverse transcribed into cDNA, the sequencing template. The table came from immunoSEQ multiplex PCR; TCRdb's copy has only in-frame clones and leaves some out. The table shows approximately 180,000 clones, with under 80% occurring only once. The sample consisted of CD4+ T cells sorted from blood, taken around week 50, from a patient treated with tofacitinib. These TCRs come from a human donor with alopecia areata.

This chain links TRBV6-6 with TRBJ2-1, with a possible D match to TRBD2 (5 bases). The germline V gene encodes CDR1 MNHNY and CDR2 SVGAGI (reference sequence). CDR3 size: 15 residues. Deletions cut 2 bases from V and 9 bases from J, with 17 bases between. The CDR3 DNA sequence: TGTGCCAGCAGTTACCTGTCCATACCTCGGGGTGAGCAGTTCTTC. Translation: CASSYLSIPRGEQFF.

The gene calls are TRBV6-1 and TRBJ2-7; D possibly corresponds to TRBD1 (6 bases). The V gene lost 2 bases and the J gene lost 6 bases, with 8 bases spanning the gap. CDR3 length: 12 amino acids. Germline CDR1 is MNHNS and CDR2 is SASEGT. In DNA form, the CDR3 reads TGTGCCAGCAGTGAACAGGACAGCGAGCAGTACTTC. The encoded protein is CASSEQDSEQYF.

This clone has just one count. V gene TRBV9 combines with J gene TRBJ2-7; D possibly uses TRBD1 or TRBD2 (5 bases each). Trimming cost V 0 bases and J 6 bases, with 10 bases left between them. Germline V gene lookup returns CDR1 SGDLS and CDR2 YYNGEE. CDR3 length equals 13 residues. The CDR3 DNA reads as TGTGCCAGCAGCGTAGGTGGGACCCTCGAGCAGTACTTC. Amino acid sequence: CASSVGGTLEQYF.

V usage is TRBV30 and J usage is TRBJ1-2, with 10 bases identical to TRBD1. In germline, CDR1 is GTSNPN, CDR2 SVGIG (reference sequence). The CDR3 is 11 amino acids. V was clipped by 7 bases and J by 9 bases; unmatched bases: 5. The CDR3 loop reads CALDRGFSYTF. CDR3 nucleotide sequence: TGTGCCTTGGACAGGGGGTTCAGCTACACCTTC. The full variable domain, rest sourced from reference TRBV30 and TRBJ1-2, is SQTIHQWPATLVQPVGSPLSLECTVEGTSNPNLYWYRQAAGRGLQLLFYSVGIGQISSEVPQNLSASRPQDRQFILSSKKLLLSDSGFYLCALDRGFSYTFGSGTRLTVV.

A few counts support this clone. V gene TRBV30 combines with J gene TRBJ1-2; a possible D gene is TRBD1 (6 bases). CDR1 is GTSNPN and CDR2 is SVGIG in the germline V gene (reference sequence). V shed 2 bases and J shed 0 bases, with 10 bases lying between them. This CDR3 region has 14 residues. The CDR3 here is CAWSLDSSNYGYTF. In DNA, the CDR3 is TGTGCCTGGAGTTTGGACAGTTCTAACTATGGCTACACCTTC. Using reference TRBV30 and TRBJ1-2 for the parts outside the CDR3, the full variable domain is SQTIHQWPATLVQPVGSPLSLECTVEGTSNPNLYWYRQAAGRGLQLLFYSVGIGQISSEVPQNLSASRPQDRQFILSSKKLLLSDSGFYLCAWSLDSSNYGYTFGSGTRLTVV.

The chain carries TRBV5-1 and TRBJ2-3; no reliable D call. This CDR3 has 12 amino acids. The V end lost 4 bases, the J end lost 4 bases, and 7 bases lay between the germline ends. In germline, CDR1 is SGHRS, CDR2 YFSETQ. The DNA for the CDR3 is TGCGCCAGCAGCGCCCGACCAGATACGCAGTATTTT. Encoded protein: CASSARPDTQYF.

The J gene is TRBJ2-1, the V gene TRBV4-3; no reliable D call. This CDR3 comprises 14 residues. The germline gives CDR1 LGHNA, CDR2 YSLEER. V was clipped by 3 bases and J by 3 bases, with 9 bases between them. The CDR3 here is CASSHELVYNEQFF. The CDR3 bases are TGCGCCAGCAGCCATGAGTTAGTCTACAATGAGCAGTTCTTC.

The chain carries TRBV4-3 and TRBJ2-3, with D hard to call. The CDR3 spans 13 residues. Per germline, CDR1 LGHNA and CDR2 YSLEER. The V end lost 2 bases, the J end lost 4 bases, and 7 bases lay between the germline ends. The CDR3 sequence: CASSQTIADTQYF. The CDR3 DNA reads TGCGCCAGCAGCCAAACCATAGCAGATACGCAGTATTTT.

The chain couples TRBV5-6 to TRBJ1-2; D unresolved. V gave up 1 base and J gave up 6 bases, with 10 bases separating them. CDR1 and CDR2 from the germline V gene are SGHDT and YYEEEE. The CDR3 loop spans 13 amino acids. CDR3 residues: CASSLIRFDGYTF. The CDR3 nucleotides read TGTGCCAGCAGCTTGATCCGCTTCGATGGCTACACCTTC.

The chain has TRBV2 and TRBJ2-3, with D perhaps matching TRBD2 (6 bases). The germline V gene has CDR1 SNHLY and CDR2 FYNNEI. The ends were cut back, 2 bases at V and 4 bases at J, with 16 bases in the middle. The CDR3 has 16 residues. CDR3 protein: CASSESPGGGADTQYF. The CDR3 region has the DNA TGTGCCAGCAGTGAATCCCCAGGTGGCGGGGCAGATACGCAGTATTTT.

On this clone: Other nucleotide sequences from this sample produce the same CDR3. The rearrangement uses TRBV29-1 and TRBJ2-5; perhaps TRBD1 as D (6 bases). The CDR3 sequence is 11 residues long. Deletions cut 6 bases from V and 5 bases from J, with 10 bases between. Germline CDR1 reads SQVTM; CDR2 reads ANQGSEA. In DNA, the CDR3 is TGCAGCGTGGACAGTGGGGAGACCCAGTACTTC. Encoded protein: CSVDSGETQYF.

The chain combines TRBV29-1 with TRBJ2-3; D remains unclear. The CDR3 contains 12 residues. V was shortened by 4 bases and J by 6 bases, with 11 bases between the two germline ends. Germline CDR1 is SQVTM and CDR2 is ANQGSEA. The CDR3 coding sequence is TGCAGCGTTGTTGAGGAGTTGGATACGCAGTATTTT. Translation gives CSVVEELDTQYF.

The gene calls are TRBV5-6 and TRBJ2-7; the D is unclear. Germline lookup yields CDR1 SGHDT and CDR2 YYEEEE. V dropped 4 bases and J dropped 6 bases, with 11 bases sitting between them. The CDR3 runs 12 residues. CDR3 amino acids: CASSVAESEQYF. For the CDR3, the DNA is TGTGCCAGCAGCGTTGCGGAAAGCGAGCAGTACTTC.

Only a few counts were recorded for this clone. The chain is built from TRBV6-1 and TRBJ1-1; D remains unclear. V lost 10 bases and J lost 2, with 11 bases in between. Germline V CDR1 and CDR2: MNHNS, SASEGT. CDR3 length: 12 amino acids. The CDR3 spells CATGRGNTEAFF. In nucleotides, the CDR3 is TGTGCCACCGGCCGGGGAAACACTGAAGCTTTCTTT.

The rearrangement joins TRBV28 to TRBJ2-2, with D possibly matching TRBD1 (6 bases). Germline-derived CDR1 and CDR2 are MDHEN and SYDVKM. V lost 6 bases and J lost 4, with 12 bases in between. The CDR3 has 14 residues. The CDR3 DNA follows: TGTGCCAGCAGAGCGGTAGGGGGCACCGGGGAGCTGTTTTTT. Translation gives CASRAVGGTGELFF.

The genes are TRBV5-1 and TRBJ1-2, with a possible D match to TRBD1 (5 bases). Germline V gives CDR1 SGHRS, CDR2 YFSETQ. Trimming cost V 3 bases and J 7 bases, with 22 bases left between them. The length of the CDR3 is 16 residues. This CDR3 reads CASSSLWAGSDGGYTF. The CDR3 coding sequence is TGCGCCAGCAGCTCTCTCTGGGCAGGGTCGGACGGTGGCTACACCTTC.

V usage is TRBV4-1 and J usage is TRBJ2-1; 8 nucleotides match TRBD2. CDR1 and CDR2 from the germline V gene are MGHRA and YSYEKL. The junction had 9 bases not matched to a gene; V was cut back by 3 bases and J by 5 bases. This CDR3 has 16 residues. CDR3 in DNA: TGCGCCAGCAGCCAGCGGGAGGCTAGCGACCACAATGAGCAGTTCTTC. Its protein is CASSQREASDHNEQFF.

This clone was seen more than once but under ten times. The J gene is TRBJ1-5, the V gene TRBV9; D gene uncertain. V gave up 6 bases and J gave up 4 bases, with 23 bases separating them. Germline V gives CDR1 SGDLS, CDR2 YYNGEE. The CDR3 length is 17 residues. CDR3 loop: CASNLKEKWETNQPQHF. CDR3 coding DNA: TGTGCCAGCAACCTTAAAGAGAAGTGGGAGACTAATCAGCCCCAGCATTTT.

The chain uses TRBV19 and TRBJ2-7; possibly TRBD2 for D (6 bases). CDR1 LNHDA and CDR2 SQIVND come from the germline V gene (reference sequence). The CDR3 is 15 residues long. Trimming took 5 bases from V and 0 from J, leaving 14 bases between them. DNA of the CDR3: TGTGCCAGTAGTCTCTTCTCGACTAGCTCCTACGAGCAGTACTTC. Translating gives CASSLFSTSSYEQYF.